This T cell receptor beta chain was observed in a study of beta chain features in type 1 diabetes. Study-level points and caveats: It was not settled here whether HLA type affects TCRB rearrangement. Diminished insertions and augmented deletions at VDJ junctions characterized type 1 diabetes patients.

This CDR3 has 15 residues. CDR1 is KGHSH and CDR2 is LQKENI in the germline V gene. The V and J ends lost 6 bases and 3 bases, in that order; junction bases with no gene match: 8. CD45RO/CCR7/CD25/CD127/CD95/CD27 sorting isolated CD4+ naive, central memory, regulatory and stem cell-like memory cells. This clone turned up a few times. As yet, its antigen is unknown. Sequenced material consisted of expressed TCRB transcripts (all of the isolated RNA was reverse transcribed). Clones were read by immunoSEQ multiplex PCR, and TCRdb kept only the in-frame ones, dropping some. The repertoire consists of hundreds of thousands of clones, with roughly 8% occurring once and the leading ten covering approximately 0.44%.

The gene calls are TRBV18 and TRBJ2-1, with TRBD2 identical over 7 bases. The source material was central memory CD4+ T cells from blood. This clonotype was obtained from a woman aged 18-29 years in good health. CDR3 bases: TGTGCCAGCTCCCCGGGGAGGGCCTACTACAATGAGCAGTTCTTC. This sequence encodes CASSPGRAYYNEQFF. The entire variable domain, with the rest obtained from reference TRBV18 and TRBJ2-1, is as follows: NAGVMQNPRHLVRRRGQEARLRCSPMKGHSHVYWYRQLPEEGLKFMVYLQKENIIDESGMPKERFSAEFPKEGPSILRIQQVVRGDSAAYFCASSPGRAYYNEQFFGPGTRLTVL.